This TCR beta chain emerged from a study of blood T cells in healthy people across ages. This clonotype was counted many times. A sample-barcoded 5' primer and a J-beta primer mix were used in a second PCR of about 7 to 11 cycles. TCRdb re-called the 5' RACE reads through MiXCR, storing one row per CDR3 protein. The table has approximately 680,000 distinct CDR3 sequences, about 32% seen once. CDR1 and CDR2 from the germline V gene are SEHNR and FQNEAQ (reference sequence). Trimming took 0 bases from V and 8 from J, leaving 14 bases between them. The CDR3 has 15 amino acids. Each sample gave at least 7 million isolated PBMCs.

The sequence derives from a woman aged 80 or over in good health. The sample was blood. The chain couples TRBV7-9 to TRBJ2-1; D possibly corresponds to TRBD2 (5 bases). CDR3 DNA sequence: TGTGCCAGCAGCTTAGCACAGTCCGGGGATGATGAGCAGTTCTTC. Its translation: CASSLAQSGDDEQFF.